This T cell receptor (beta chain) stems from a study of OX40 agonist ivuxolimab in advanced cancers. About the research overall: Males comprised about 84% of the group, whose mean age was around 62 years (range roughly 20 to 90).

Only in-frame clones appear in the TCRdb table, and some are missing; sequencing was by immunoSEQ multiplex PCR. The sample records 35,000 to 45,000 clones, under 90% being singletons. The germline gives CDR1 SGHDT, CDR2 YYEEEE. This CDR3 region has 18 residues. V lost 3 bases to trimming and J lost 4 bases; unmatched junction nucleotides: 6. Study conclusions and caveats: Some nonresponders also had low normalized T-cell clonal expansion. Both CD4+ and CD8+ T cell populations in blood had undergone clonal expansion by week 6 at 0.1 to 3.0 mg/kg.

With regard to this clone: Antigen unknown.

The clonotype was recovered from an adult with an advanced solid tumor such as melanoma, head and neck, liver or kidney cancer. The sequences come from CD4+ or CD8+ T cells sorted from blood, collected in a trial of the OX40 agonist ivuxolimab. V and J are TRBV5-6 and TRBJ2-2, with TRBD2 matching over 16 bases. Here the CDR3 DNA reads TGTGCCAGCAGCTCCGGGACTAGCGGGGGGGCCGCCACCGGGGAGCTGTTTTTT. This encodes CASSSGTSGGAATGELFF.